This is a list of T cell receptor beta chains from one sample in a study of CD8 T cells in Susac syndrome. A single record per CDR3 protein comes from TCRdb applying MiXCR to the immunoSEQ multiplex PCR reads. The sample lists around 230,000 distinct CDR3 sequences; 90% to 96% were seen once. Sequencing was carried out using CD4+ T cells from PBMCs. The receptors were gathered from a human donor with Susac syndrome. The CDR3 runs from the conserved cysteine through the conserved F or W. The D gene is left open where the match is weak. Clone size is shown for a subset of rows, as once, few, many or a class of expanded clone.

CDR3 DNA	CDR3 protein	D gene	clone size	V gene	J gene
TGCAGTGGTTCTGGCGGACAAGAGACCCAGTACTTC	CSGSGGQETQYF	NA	NA	TRBV20-1	TRBJ2-5
TGTGCCAGCAGCGTACCGGGACTAGCGGGAGTACCCTCCTACGAGCAGTACTTC	CASSVPGLAGVPSYEQYF	TRBD2	NA	TRBV9	TRBJ2-7
TGTGCCAGCAGCCCCAACCCCACAGGCGATTTCTCCTACGAGCAGTACTTC	CASSPNPTGDFSYEQYF	NA	NA	TRBV13	TRBJ2-7
TGCGCCAGCAGCTTGGACGCCAGGGGGCGAACCGGGGAGCTGTTTTTT	CASSLDARGRTGELFF	TRBD1	NA	TRBV5-1	TRBJ2-2
TGTGCCAGCAGTCCCGCCCCCAGCTTACTCTCCTACGAGCAGTACTTC	CASSPAPSLLSYEQYF	NA	NA	TRBV7-2	TRBJ2-7
TGCGCCAGCAGCAGAACTAGCGATGAGCAGTTCTTC	CASSRTSDEQFF	TRBD2	NA	TRBV5-1	TRBJ2-1
TGTGCCAGCAGCGTAGCCCTTGACCATAATGAAAAACTGTTTTTT	CASSVALDHNEKLFF	NA	NA	TRBV9	TRBJ1-4
TGTGCCTGGATCGAACCGGGACAGGCGGGTCTGTACTTC	CAWIEPGQAGLYF	TRBD1	NA	TRBV30	TRBJ2-4
TGCAGCGTTGAGGGGAGTTTTAGCACAGATACGCAGTATTTT	CSVEGSFSTDTQYF	NA	NA	TRBV29-1	TRBJ2-3
TGTGCCAGCAGCCCGAGCCTTACTAGCGGGAGAAGTTTTTACGAGCAGTACTTC	CASSPSLTSGRSFYEQYF	TRBD2	NA	TRBV14	TRBJ2-7
TGTGCCTGGAGCCATCCTCCGGAGCGAGGAGAGACCCAGTACTTC	CAWSHPPERGETQYF	NA	NA	TRBV30	TRBJ2-5
TGTGCCAGCAGCATCCGGGACAGAGCCGCCTATGGCTACACCTTC	CASSIRDRAAYGYTF	TRBD1	NA	TRBV9	TRBJ1-2
TGTGCCAGCAGCACCACGCCATTAAAAGGGGGCTACACCTTC	CASSTTPLKGGYTF	NA	NA	TRBV3-1	TRBJ1-2
TGTGCCAGCAACCAAAGACGACTAGCGGGGAACAATGAGCAGTTCTTC	CASNQRRLAGNNEQFF	TRBD2	NA	TRBV13	TRBJ2-1
TGTGCCAGCAGAAAACCGGCTCAAGAGACCCAGTACTTC	CASRKPAQETQYF	NA	NA	TRBV12-3/TRBV12-4	TRBJ2-5
TGTGCCAGCAGCCCGGCGGCCTCTGGGGCCAACGTCCTGACTTTC	CASSPAASGANVLTF	NA	NA	TRBV7-3	TRBJ2-6
TGTGCCAGCAGCTCCCCCGGGACTCCGAGTGCCCAGTACTTC	CASSSPGTPSAQYF	NA	NA	TRBV7-9	TRBJ2-5
TGCAGCGTTGGGAGGGGCCAAGAGACCCAGTACTTC	CSVGRGQETQYF	NA	NA	TRBV29-1	TRBJ2-5
TGTGCCACCAGATTGGACGGGGCCTACGAGCAGTACTTC	CATRLDGAYEQYF	NA	NA	TRBV15	TRBJ2-7
TGTGCCAGCAGCCCTGTTCTCCTCTTCGTCGGCGTTGGCTACACCTTC	CASSPVLLFVGVGYTF	NA	NA	TRBV28	TRBJ1-2
TGCAGCGTGCAGTCGCCTCGTGGGACCGGGGAGCTGTTTTTT	CSVQSPRGTGELFF	NA	NA	TRBV29-1	TRBJ2-2
TGCAGTGCTAGTAGCTCTGGCGGCTACGAGCAGTACTTC	CSASSSGGYEQYF	NA	once	TRBV20-1	TRBJ2-7
TGTGCCAGCAGCGTAGGAGGACTAGCGGGAGTGAAGGTCACAGATACGCAGTATTTT	CASSVGGLAGVKVTDTQYF	TRBD2	once	TRBV9	TRBJ2-3
TGTGCCAGCACCCGGGCAGGGATGAACACTGAAGCTTTCTTT	CASTRAGMNTEAFF	NA	NA	TRBV25-1	TRBJ1-1
TGCAGTGCTTCCCAGGGAGCGGGGGCTCTGACAGATACGCAGTATTTT	CSASQGAGALTDTQYF	TRBD2	NA	TRBV20-1	TRBJ2-3
TGTGCCAGCTCTAGCGGGGTGAACACCGGGGAGCTGTTTTTT	CASSSGVNTGELFF	TRBD2	NA	TRBV4-2	TRBJ2-2
TGTGCCAGCAGTCTTCCCTACCCTTGGCAGGGGCAGCCCCAGCATTTT	CASSLPYPWQGQPQHF	NA	NA	TRBV28	TRBJ1-5
TGTGCCAGCAGCCAAGCTGGACAGAAAAACACTGAAGCTTTCTTT	CASSQAGQKNTEAFF	NA	NA	TRBV4-2	TRBJ1-1
TGCAGCGTTATCACTAGTGCCTACAATGAGCAGTTCTTC	CSVITSAYNEQFF	NA	NA	TRBV29-1	TRBJ2-1
TGTGCCAGTCCGCTGGGAGTCTCCTACAATGAGCAGTTCTTC	CASPLGVSYNEQFF	NA	NA	TRBV7-2	TRBJ2-1
TGTGCCTGGAGCGCAACAGGGTGGTTGGGTGAAGCTTTCTTT	CAWSATGWLGEAFF	NA	NA	TRBV30	TRBJ1-1
TGTGCCAGCAGCCCATCAATCCCAAATCATGGCTACACCTTC	CASSPSIPNHGYTF	NA	NA	TRBV11-3	TRBJ1-2
TGCAGCGTCTCAGGGACAGGGAATTTCATGAACACTGAAGCTTTCTTT	CSVSGTGNFMNTEAFF	TRBD1	NA	TRBV29-1	TRBJ1-1
TGCAGTGCCAGGACGACAGGGTTCTCCTACGAGCAGTACTTC	CSARTTGFSYEQYF	TRBD1	NA	TRBV20-1	TRBJ2-7
TGCAGTGCCAAGTGTATGGATAGCGGGTGCACAGATACGCAGTATTTT	CSAKCMDSGCTDTQYF	TRBD2	NA	TRBV20-1	TRBJ2-3
TGCAGCGTTCTCAGCGGGAGCTCCTACAATGAGCAGTTCTTC	CSVLSGSSYNEQFF	TRBD2	once	TRBV29-1	TRBJ2-1
TGTGCCAGCAGCGCGGACAGTGAGCAGTTCTTC	CASSADSEQFF	NA	NA	TRBV9	TRBJ2-1
TGTGCCAGCAGCTTAGGTAACAGGCCCACAGATACGCAGTATTTT	CASSLGNRPTDTQYF	NA	NA	TRBV7-2	TRBJ2-3
TGTGCCAGCAGCCCGTCAGGCACGCGGGAGACCCAGTACTTC	CASSPSGTRETQYF	NA	NA	TRBV7-9	TRBJ2-5
TGTGCCAGCAGCGCCGACCACAGGGCAGGTCAGCCCCAGCATTTT	CASSADHRAGQPQHF	NA	NA	TRBV9	TRBJ1-5
TGCGCCAGCAGCCCCCTGCCGGGACTAGCGTCGAATGAGCAGTTCTTC	CASSPLPGLASNEQFF	TRBD2	NA	TRBV5-1	TRBJ2-1
TGCGCCAGCAGCTGGACTAGCCCTACGGCAGATACGCAGTATTTT	CASSWTSPTADTQYF	TRBD2	NA	TRBV5-1	TRBJ2-3
TGTGCCACCAGCAGACCACTAGATACGCAGTATTTT	CATSRPLDTQYF	NA	NA	TRBV15	TRBJ2-3
TGTGCCAGCAGTTACAGATCCGCCCCTTATGGCTACACCTTC	CASSYRSAPYGYTF	NA	NA	TRBV6-5	TRBJ1-2
TGTGCCAGCAGCTTTAGGGGTCATCTGAGCTCCTACAATGAGCAGTTCTTC	CASSFRGHLSSYNEQFF	NA	NA	TRBV11-2	TRBJ2-1
TGTGCCAGCAGCTCCGGACTGGCAAATGAGCAGTTCTTC	CASSSGLANEQFF	NA	NA	TRBV5-4	TRBJ2-1
TGTGCCAGCACCTCAACCACAGCGGGGTCCAATGAGCAGTTCTTC	CASTSTTAGSNEQFF	TRBD2	NA	TRBV27	TRBJ2-1
TGTGCCAGCAGTTACGACGGGAGGGGTCTACGAGAGACCCAGTACTTC	CASSYDGRGLRETQYF	TRBD2	NA	TRBV6-6	TRBJ2-5
TGCGCCAGCAGCTTTCGGAACATTGAAGCTTTCTTT	CASSFRNIEAFF	NA	NA	TRBV5-1	TRBJ1-1
TGCAGTGCTATTCCCGGGACTTCTTACAATGAGCAGTTCTTC	CSAIPGTSYNEQFF	NA	NA	TRBV20-1	TRBJ2-1
TGTGCCAGCAGCCAGGCAGGGATTTACGAGCAGTACTTC	CASSQAGIYEQYF	NA	once	TRBV12-3/TRBV12-4	TRBJ2-7
TGCAGCGCCCGTAGCATTGGCAGGGCCAATGAGCAGTTCTTC	CSARSIGRANEQFF	NA	NA	TRBV29-1	TRBJ2-1
TGTGCCAGCAGGTTCCGGGGCTCTGGAAACACCATATATTTT	CASRFRGSGNTIYF	NA	NA	TRBV6-5	TRBJ1-3
TGCAGTGCTACTAGCGGGAGGTCGGGGAACAAAAACATTCAGTACTTC	CSATSGRSGNKNIQYF	TRBD2	NA	TRBV20-1	TRBJ2-4
TGTGCCAGCACCTCGGGGGGGACCCAGTACTTC	CASTSGGTQYF	TRBD2	NA	TRBV12-3/TRBV12-4	TRBJ2-5